This T cell receptor beta chain was retrieved from a study of long-term antiretroviral therapy in people with HIV. Study results and limitations: Drawn between about 2003 and 2017, the blood was possibly obtained under older ART regimens. Transplant donor controls retained higher diversity, though diversity increased after ART.

There were no participants with HIV treated outside the United States. In germline, CDR1 is SGHTA, CDR2 FQGNSA. The CDR3 is 13 residues long. V was shortened by 7 bases and J by 5 bases, with 11 bases between the two germline ends. The assay used was immunoSEQ (version v3.0), run at survey level. Clones were sequenced by immunoSEQ multiplex PCR, and TCRdb holds only the in-frame ones, with some missing. The sample yields about 31,000 clones, 80% to 90% seen once. Comment on this clone: Antigen unknown.

The TCR comes from a young man with HIV. The chain carries TRBV7-2 and TRBJ2-2; D remains ambiguous. Material: unsorted PBMCs, obtained 0.8 years before starting antiretroviral therapy. The DNA of the CDR3 is TGTGCCAGCACCAGGATATGGACCGGGGAGCTGTTTTTT. As protein: CASTRIWTGELFF.